The 27 T cell receptor beta chains presented below share a single source sample, sequenced in a study of shared clonotypes between healthy human individuals. The assay was immunoSEQ multiplex PCR, and TCRdb's table has in-frame clones only and misses some. The sample holds fewer than 3 million clones; approximately 90% are singletons and the top ten take 0.37%. The material sequenced was naive CD4+ T cells from PBMCs. As to subset: CD45RA+ positively selected. The receptor set was obtained from a young man in good health. Some clones in this sample may be carry-over from other donors' samples.

This clone is a singleton in its sample. The V gene is TRBV5-4, the J gene TRBJ1-2, with a weak D call TRBD1 (5 bases). CDR3 length: 16 residues. Germline values: CDR1 SGHNT, CDR2 YYREEE (reference sequence). Trimming took off 7 bases at V and 3 bases at J, with 22 bases between the two ends. The CDR3 DNA reads as TGTGCCAGCCGCCTCGGGGGAACAGACACGGACTATGGCTACACCTTC. This codes for CASRLGGTDTDYGYTF.

Of note for this clone: It may be a read error: a sequence one base away is much more abundant. The genes are TRBV5-1 and TRBJ2-5; 7 bases fit TRBD1. CDR3 length: 14 residues. The germline V gene has CDR1 SGHRS and CDR2 YFSETQ. Trimming cost V 1 base and J 1 base; bases outside gene matches: 1. In nucleotides, the CDR3 is TGCGCCAGCAGCTTGAGGGACAGCCAAGAGACCCAGTACTTC. It is translated as CASSLRDSQETQYF.

The gene calls are TRBV2 and TRBJ2-5, with D perhaps matching TRBD2 (6 bases). The length of the CDR3 is 13 residues. Trimming shortened V by 1 base and J by 5 bases, and 8 bases separated the two germline ends. Germline loops: CDR1 SNHLY, CDR2 FYNNEI. DNA of the CDR3: TGTGCCAGCAGTGAAGGGGGGACTGAGACCCAGTACTTC. Amino acid sequence: CASSEGGTETQYF. Filled out from reference TRBV2 and TRBJ2-5, the complete variable domain reads EPEVTQTPSHQVTQMGQEVILRCVPISNHLYFYWYRQILGQKVEFLVSFYNNEISEKSEIFDDQFSVERPDGSNFTLKIRSTKLEDSAMYFCASSEGGTETQYFGPGTRLLVL.

The chain is built from TRBV9 and TRBJ1-2; 7 nucleotides align to TRBD1. V dropped 6 bases and J dropped 4; count of bases not matched to a gene: 6. Germline V lookup: CDR1 SGDLS, CDR2 YYNGEE. The CDR3 is 13 residues long. This CDR3 reads CASNIGTVYGYTF. The CDR3 DNA reads TGTGCCAGCAACATCGGGACAGTCTATGGCTACACCTTC.

The rearrangement joins TRBV7-6 to TRBJ1-2; 7 positions agree with TRBD1. Germline assignment: CDR1 SGHVS and CDR2 FNYEAQ. With 2 bases clipped from V and 7 bases from J, the junction kept 10 bases outside the gene matches. There are 15 residues in the CDR3. As DNA, the CDR3 is TGTGCCAGCAGCTTATACACGACAGGGAGAAGTGGCTACACCTTC. Encoded protein: CASSLYTTGRSGYTF.

The J gene is TRBJ2-1, the V gene TRBV5-4; D is perhaps TRBD1 (6 bases). Trimming took 4 bases from V and 0 from J, leaving 11 bases between them. CDR1 is SGHNT and CDR2 is YYREEE in the germline V gene (reference sequence). The CDR3 runs 15 residues. The CDR3 DNA sequence: TGTGCCAGCAGCCCGGACAGAAACTCCTACAATGAGCAGTTCTTC. It yields the protein CASSPDRNSYNEQFF. Supplemented by reference TRBV5-4 and TRBJ2-1, the full variable domain reads ETGVTQSPTHLIKTRGQQVTLRCSSQSGHNTVSWYQQALGQGPQFIFQYYREEENGRGNFPPRFSGLQFPNYSSELNVNALELDDSALYLCASSPDRNSYNEQFFGPGTRLTVL.

The chain employs TRBV6-1 and TRBJ2-5, with 7 bases matching TRBD2. The CDR3 contains 15 residues. V shed 3 bases, J shed 4 bases, and the junction held 8 bases outside the gene matches. Germline-derived CDR1 and CDR2 are MNHNS and SASEGT. The CDR3 sequence: CASSELAEDAETQYF. The CDR3 DNA reads as TGTGCCAGCAGTGAGCTAGCGGAGGACGCAGAGACCCAGTACTTC.

The rearrangement uses TRBV11-2 and TRBJ2-7, with 8 bases fitting TRBD2. CDR3 length: 12 amino acids. The V segment lost 5 bases and the J segment 5 bases; nucleotides outside the gene matches: 2. Germline loops: CDR1 SGHAT, CDR2 FQNNGV. The CDR3 nucleotides are TGTGCCAGCAGCCGACTAGCGAACGAGCAGTACTTC. It is translated as CASSRLANEQYF.

This clone was found once. This chain joins TRBV5-4 and TRBJ2-7; D unresolved. The CDR3 is 14 amino acids. Trimming cost V 0 bases and J 2 bases, with 9 bases left between them. Germline lookup yields CDR1 SGHNT and CDR2 YYREEE (reference sequence). The CDR3 here is CASSLGSGTYEQYF. DNA of the CDR3: TGTGCCAGCAGCTTGGGATCGGGCACCTACGAGCAGTACTTC.

This chain joins TRBV28 and TRBJ1-4; 8 bases line up with TRBD1. The CDR3 loop spans 16 amino acids. The germline V gene has CDR1 MDHEN and CDR2 SYDVKM. With V trimmed by 4 bases and J by 9 bases, 13 bases remained unmatched. The CDR3 nucleotides read TGTGCCAGCAGTTCCCAACAGGGGGGATCTCTTAAAAAACTGTTTTTT. Translated, it gives CASSSQQGGSLKKLFF.

Concerning this clone: Other DNA sequences in this sample translate to the same CDR3. CDR3 DNA sequence: TGTGCCAGCTCACCACCCGCAGGTTATGGCTACACCTTC. Translation: CASSPPAGYGYTF. The V gene is TRBV18, the J gene TRBJ1-2; D not certain. CDR1 and CDR2 (germline): KGHSH, LQKENI. This CDR3 contains 13 residues. With 0 bases removed from V and 5 bases from J, the gap between germline ends came to 7 bases.

The chain uses TRBV10-1 and TRBJ2-1; 11 bases match TRBD2. CDR1 and CDR2 (germline): WNHNN, SYGVQD (reference sequence). The CDR3 covers 18 residues. With V trimmed by 3 bases and J by 0 bases, 7 bases remained unmatched. The CDR3 DNA follows: TGCGCCAGCAGTGAAATCGGACTAGCGGGCACCTCCTACAATGAGCAGTTCTTC. Amino acid sequence: CASSEIGLAGTSYNEQFF.

The V call is TRBV5-8, the J call TRBJ2-1; tentatively, D is TRBD1 (5 bases). Trimming took off 5 bases at V and 8 bases at J, with 8 bases between the two ends. The CDR3 sequence is 11 residues long. Germline lookup yields CDR1 SGHTS and CDR2 YDEGEE. CDR3: CASRRGHEQFF. The DNA of the CDR3 is TGTGCCAGCAGAAGGGGCCATGAGCAGTTCTTC.

This clone appeared a single time. Other DNA sequences from this sample encode an identical CDR3 as well. The chain couples TRBV10-3 to TRBJ2-3; D unresolved. Trimming removed 5 bases at V and 1 base at J, with 4 bases between. Germline-derived CDR1 and CDR2 are ENHRY and SYGVKD. The CDR3 loop spans 12 amino acids. Here the CDR3 DNA reads TGTGCCATCAGTTCAGGCACAGATACGCAGTATTTT. This sequence encodes CAISSGTDTQYF.

As concerns this clone: This sample includes further DNA sequences coding for the same CDR3. The V call is TRBV9, the J call TRBJ2-1; TRBD2 matches 7 bases. V lost 0 bases and J lost 4; bases outside the gene matches: 7. This CDR3 has 16 amino acids. Germline values: CDR1 SGDLS, CDR2 YYNGEE. This CDR3 reads CASSVAGRGSYNEQFF. CDR3 bases: TGTGCCAGCAGCGTAGCGGGGAGGGGAAGTTACAATGAGCAGTTCTTC.

This chain links TRBV7-9 with TRBJ2-3; 8 nucleotides agree with TRBD2. Trimming cost V 3 bases and J 6 bases; bases outside gene matches: 5. This CDR3 region has 14 residues. The germline V gene has CDR1 SEHNR and CDR2 FQNEAQ (reference sequence). CDR3 amino acids: CASSLVAGMDTQYF. In DNA, the CDR3 is TGTGCCAGCAGCTTGGTAGCGGGGATGGATACGCAGTATTTT.

This clone was recorded once. V gene TRBV2 combines with J gene TRBJ1-3; a possible D gene is TRBD1 (6 bases). Germline CDR1 is SNHLY and CDR2 is FYNNEI. CDR3 length: 14 amino acids. Deletions cut 4 bases from V and 4 bases from J, with 11 bases between. CDR3 sequence (DNA): TGTGCCAGCAGTGCGCAGGGGCTCGGAAACACCATATATTTT. It codes for CASSAQGLGNTIYF.

The table lists this clone with a count of one. The chain recombines TRBV2 with TRBJ2-3; 7 positions agree with TRBD2. CDR1 is SNHLY, CDR2 FYNNEI, per germline. V lost 1 base, J lost 8 bases, and 9 bases stayed unmatched. The CDR3 spans 15 residues. CDR3 sequence: CASSEVWGTMVTQYF. For the CDR3, the DNA is TGTGCCAGCAGTGAAGTTTGGGGGACTATGGTTACGCAGTATTTT.

The chain joins TRBV18 to TRBJ2-2; D is ambiguous. This CDR3 is 13 amino acids long. V lost 5 bases, J lost 2 bases, and 6 bases lay in between. The germline V gene has CDR1 KGHSH and CDR2 LQKENI. The chain's CDR3 is CASSDTNTGELFF. CDR3 in DNA: TGTGCCAGCTCAGACACAAACACCGGGGAGCTGTTTTTT. Filled out from reference TRBV18 and TRBJ2-2, the complete variable domain reads NAGVMQNPRHLVRRRGQEARLRCSPMKGHSHVYWYRQLPEEGLKFMVYLQKENIIDESGMPKERFSAEFPKEGPSILRIQQVVRGDSAAYFCASSDTNTGELFFGEGSRLTVL.

A word on this clone: The sample carries other DNA sequences with the same CDR3. V is TRBV27 and J is TRBJ2-3, with TRBD1 as a possible D gene (5 bases). This CDR3 is 14 amino acids long. V lost 3 bases and J 2 bases, leaving 9 bases between the germline ends. CDR1 is MNHEY and CDR2 is SMNVEV in the germline V gene (reference sequence). The CDR3 DNA is TGTGCCAGCAGTTTGGGGCTCTCCACAGATACGCAGTATTTT. Encoded protein: CASSLGLSTDTQYF.

This clone was picked up a small number of times. V usage is TRBV9 and J usage is TRBJ1-2; D call uncertain. The V end was cut by 2 bases, the J end by 8 bases, with 13 bases between. The CDR3 totals 13 residues. CDR1 SGDLS and CDR2 YYNGEE come from the germline V gene. CDR3 amino acids: CASSVLQGSGYTF. CDR3 in DNA: TGTGCCAGCAGCGTTTTGCAAGGGAGCGGCTACACCTTC. Full variable domain (missing parts from reference TRBV9 and TRBJ1-2): DSGVTQTPKHLITATGQRVTLRCSPRSGDLSVYWYQQSLDQGLQFLIQYYNGEERAKGNILERFSAQQFPDLHSELNLSSLELGDSALYFCASSVLQGSGYTFGSGTRLTVV.

This chain links TRBV6-5 with TRBJ1-2, with 7 positions matching TRBD1. Germline V gives CDR1 MNHEY, CDR2 SVGAGI. J gave up 7 bases and V 6 bases, and 8 bases lay outside the gene matches. The CDR3 spans 13 residues. In nucleotides, the CDR3 is TGTGCCAGCAGCCGACAGGGTGGAGGTGGCTACACCTTC. Translation gives CASSRQGGGGYTF.

CDR3 in DNA: TGTGCCAGTAGTGTCGACAGGGGGAGTAGTGAGCAGTACTTC. Translation: CASSVDRGSSEQYF. The rearrangement uses TRBV19 and TRBJ2-7; 9 nucleotides line up with TRBD1. With 5 bases clipped from V and 7 bases from J, the junction kept 9 bases outside the gene matches. The CDR3 covers 14 residues. Germline V gives CDR1 LNHDA, CDR2 SQIVND (reference sequence).

The V and J genes are TRBV19 and TRBJ2-5; weak D call: TRBD1 (6 bases). There are 16 residues in the CDR3. CDR1 is LNHDA and CDR2 is SQIVND in the germline V gene (reference sequence). V dropped 3 bases and J dropped 5 bases, with 19 bases sitting between them. The DNA of the CDR3 is TGTGCCAGTAGTATTCTTGCAGGGGCGGTTCTTGAGACCCAGTACTTC. This codes for CASSILAGAVLETQYF.

This chain connects TRBV9 to TRBJ2-1; 7 bases are shared with TRBD2. Trimming cost V 2 bases and J 0 bases; bases outside gene matches: 8. Germline CDR1 SGDLS, CDR2 YYNGEE. The CDR3 has 17 residues. The CDR3 spells CASSVALAVRSYNEQFF. The DNA for the CDR3 is TGTGCCAGCAGCGTCGCCCTAGCGGTACGCTCCTACAATGAGCAGTTCTTC. Variable domain in full (rest from reference TRBV9 and TRBJ2-1): DSGVTQTPKHLITATGQRVTLRCSPRSGDLSVYWYQQSLDQGLQFLIQYYNGEERAKGNILERFSAQQFPDLHSELNLSSLELGDSALYFCASSVALAVRSYNEQFFGPGTRLTVL.

The J gene is TRBJ2-1, the V gene TRBV27, with D possibly being TRBD1 (7 bases). The V gene's germline CDR1 is MNHEY and CDR2 SMNVEV (reference sequence). V was clipped by 7 bases and J by 0 bases, with 16 bases between them. The CDR3 totals 16 residues. The CDR3 spells CASTTRGRGSYNEQFF. CDR3 nucleotide sequence: TGTGCCAGCACGACTAGGGGGCGAGGCTCCTACAATGAGCAGTTCTTC.

The chain recombines TRBV28 with TRBJ1-5; no reliable D call. With 1 base removed from V and 4 bases from J, the gap between germline ends came to 8 bases. The CDR3 has 14 residues. Germline V lookup: CDR1 MDHEN, CDR2 SYDVKM. The CDR3 DNA sequence: TGTGCCAGCAGTTTATCAGAACAAAATCAGCCCCAGCATTTT. It yields the protein CASSLSEQNQPQHF.